The source of this TCR beta chain is a study of early T cells in non-severe SARS-CoV-2 infection. This clonotype showed up many times. The protocol attached unique molecular identifiers to individual cDNA molecules. TCRdb re-called the 5' RACE reads with MiXCR, one entry per CDR3 protein. In the table there are 25,000 to 35,000 distinct CDR3 sequences, 4.5% to 5.5% of which are singletons. This CDR3 has 16 residues. V was clipped by 5 bases and J by 5 bases; unmatched bases: 14. Germline lookup yields CDR1 SGHAT and CDR2 FQNNGV. The sequenced sample consisted of whole blood. This chain joins TRBV11-2 and TRBJ2-7; 8 positions match TRBD1. The receptor was isolated from an adult who was a healthcare worker with PCR-confirmed SARS-CoV-2 infection or an uninfected control (not recorded which). The CDR3 DNA reads as TGTGCCAGCAGCCAACTCACAGGGGGTATGAGAAACGAGCAGTACTTC. Its translation: CASSQLTGGMRNEQYF.